The clone carrying this T cell receptor (beta chain) showed up just a few times. The antigen remains unidentified. This record comes from a study of T cell repertoires in cytomegalovirus infection. Findings and limits, study-wide: What dominated the ex vivo response were HLA-C-restricted CMV-specific TCR beta clonotypes.

Each CDR3 protein is one row after TCRdb ran MiXCR on the reads. Of nearly 650,000 distinct CDR3 sequences detected, approximately 25% appear once; the ten largest clones hold 6.5% to 10%. V gave up 5 bases and J gave up 2 bases; unmatched junction bases: 4. The CDR3 contains 14 residues. CDR1 and CDR2 from the germline V gene are LGHDT and YNNKEL (reference sequence). The chain is built from TRBV3-1 and TRBJ2-3; 7 positions agree with TRBD1. The receptor's source is a human donor in good health (CMV status not recorded). Some clones in this sample may be carry-over from other donors' samples. The sample comprised CD8+ T cells from PBMCs. The CDR3 protein is CASSTDRNTDTQYF. CDR3 sequence (DNA): TGTGCCAGCAGCACGGACAGGAACACAGATACGCAGTATTTT.